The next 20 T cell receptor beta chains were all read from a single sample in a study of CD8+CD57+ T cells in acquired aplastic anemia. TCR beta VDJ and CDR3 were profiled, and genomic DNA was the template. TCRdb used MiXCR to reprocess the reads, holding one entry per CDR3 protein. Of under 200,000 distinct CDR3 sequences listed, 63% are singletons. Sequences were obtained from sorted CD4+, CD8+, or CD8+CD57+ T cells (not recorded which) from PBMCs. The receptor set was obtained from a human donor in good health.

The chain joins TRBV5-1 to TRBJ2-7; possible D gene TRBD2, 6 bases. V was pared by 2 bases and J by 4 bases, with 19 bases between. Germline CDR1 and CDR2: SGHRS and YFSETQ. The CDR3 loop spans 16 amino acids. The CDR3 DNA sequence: TGCGCCAGCAGCTTAGGTCCGGAGGGACGGTCATACGAGCAGTACTTC. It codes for CASSLGPEGRSYEQYF.

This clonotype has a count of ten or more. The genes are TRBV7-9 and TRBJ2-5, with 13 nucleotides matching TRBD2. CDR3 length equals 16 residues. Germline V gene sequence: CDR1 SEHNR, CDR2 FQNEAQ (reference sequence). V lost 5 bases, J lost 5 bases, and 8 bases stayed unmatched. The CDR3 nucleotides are TGTGCCAGCAGCCCGATGCGGACTAGCGGGAGTGAGACCCAGTACTTC. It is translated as CASSPMRTSGSETQYF.

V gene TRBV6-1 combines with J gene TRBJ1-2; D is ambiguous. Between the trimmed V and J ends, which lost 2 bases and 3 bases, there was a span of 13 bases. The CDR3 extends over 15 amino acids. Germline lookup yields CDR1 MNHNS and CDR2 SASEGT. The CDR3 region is CASSEIKKGDYGYTF. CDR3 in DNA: TGTGCCAGCAGTGAAATAAAAAAGGGAGACTATGGCTACACCTTC.

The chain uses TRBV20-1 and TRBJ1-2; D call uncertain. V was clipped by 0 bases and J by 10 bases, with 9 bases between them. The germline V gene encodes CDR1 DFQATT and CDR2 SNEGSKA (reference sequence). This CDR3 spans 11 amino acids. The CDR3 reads CSARDLGYYTF. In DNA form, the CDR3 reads TGCAGTGCTAGAGATCTTGGGTACTACACCTTC.

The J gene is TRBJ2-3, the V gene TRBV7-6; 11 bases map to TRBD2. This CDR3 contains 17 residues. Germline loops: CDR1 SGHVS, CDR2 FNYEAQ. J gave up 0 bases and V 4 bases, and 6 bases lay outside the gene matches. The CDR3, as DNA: TGTGCCAGCAGCTATCTAGCGGGAGGTCGTAGCACAGATACGCAGTATTTT. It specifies CASSYLAGGRSTDTQYF.

CDR3 residues: CSVGGAATAGYGYTF. The CDR3, as DNA: TGCAGCGTCGGAGGGGCAGCCACTGCTGGCTATGGCTACACCTTC. The V gene is TRBV29-1, the J gene TRBJ1-2; D might be TRBD1 (5 bases). V shed 6 bases and J shed 4 bases, with 21 bases lying between them. Germline CDR1 and CDR2: SQVTM and ANQGSEA. This CDR3 region has 15 residues.

CDR3 coding DNA: TGTGCCAGCAGCGATATGGGAGGCGTCTCCTACGAGCAGTACTTC. Amino acid sequence: CASSDMGGVSYEQYF. This sequence joins TRBV7-8 and TRBJ2-7, with D tentatively TRBD2 (6 bases). CDR1 and CDR2 from the germline V gene are SGHVS and FQNEAQ. V was trimmed by 5 bases and J by 0 bases, leaving 14 bases between them. The CDR3 sequence is 15 residues long.

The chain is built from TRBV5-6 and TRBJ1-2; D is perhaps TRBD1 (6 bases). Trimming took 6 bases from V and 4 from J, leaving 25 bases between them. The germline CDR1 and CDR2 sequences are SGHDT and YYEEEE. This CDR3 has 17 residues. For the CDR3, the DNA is TGTGCCAGCATCCCCCTCAGGGGCGGAAAGGGTAGCTATGGCTACACCTTC. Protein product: CASIPLRGGKGSYGYTF.

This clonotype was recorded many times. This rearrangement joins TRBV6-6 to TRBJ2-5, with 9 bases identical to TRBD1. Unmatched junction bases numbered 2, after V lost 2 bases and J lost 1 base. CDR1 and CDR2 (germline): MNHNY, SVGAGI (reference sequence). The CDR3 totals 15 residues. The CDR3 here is CASSYDRGTQETQYF. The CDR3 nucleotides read TGTGCCAGCAGTTACGACAGGGGGACCCAAGAGACCCAGTACTTC.

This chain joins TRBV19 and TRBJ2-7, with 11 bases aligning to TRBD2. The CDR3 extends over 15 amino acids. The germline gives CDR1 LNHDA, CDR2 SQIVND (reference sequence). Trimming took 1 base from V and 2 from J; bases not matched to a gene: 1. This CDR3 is CASSIGLAGTYEQYF. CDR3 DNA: TGTGCCAGTAGTATAGGACTAGCGGGGACCTACGAGCAGTACTTC.

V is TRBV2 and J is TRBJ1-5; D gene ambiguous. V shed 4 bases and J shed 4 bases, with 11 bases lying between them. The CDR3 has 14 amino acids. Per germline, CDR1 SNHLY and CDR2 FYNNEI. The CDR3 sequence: CASSVSGVNQPQHF. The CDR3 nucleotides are TGTGCCAGCAGTGTCAGCGGGGTTAATCAGCCCCAGCATTTT.

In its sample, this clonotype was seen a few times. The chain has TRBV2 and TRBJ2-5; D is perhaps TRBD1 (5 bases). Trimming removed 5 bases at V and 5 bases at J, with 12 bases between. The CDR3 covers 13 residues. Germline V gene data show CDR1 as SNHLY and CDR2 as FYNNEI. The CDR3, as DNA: TGTGCCAGCAGTAGGGGCAGGGATGAGACCCAGTACTTC. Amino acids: CASSRGRDETQYF.

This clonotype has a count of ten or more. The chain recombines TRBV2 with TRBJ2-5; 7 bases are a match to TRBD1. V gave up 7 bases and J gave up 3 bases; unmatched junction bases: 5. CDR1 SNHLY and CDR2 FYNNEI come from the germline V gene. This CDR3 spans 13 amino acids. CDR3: CASNGQAEETQYF. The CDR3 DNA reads TGTGCCAGCAACGGACAGGCCGAAGAGACCCAGTACTTC.

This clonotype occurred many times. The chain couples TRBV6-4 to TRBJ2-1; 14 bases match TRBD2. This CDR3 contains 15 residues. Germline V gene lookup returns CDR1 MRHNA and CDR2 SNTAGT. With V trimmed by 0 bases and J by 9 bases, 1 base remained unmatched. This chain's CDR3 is CASSDSGLAGAEQFF. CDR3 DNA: TGTGCCAGCAGTGACTCGGGACTAGCGGGAGCTGAGCAGTTCTTC.

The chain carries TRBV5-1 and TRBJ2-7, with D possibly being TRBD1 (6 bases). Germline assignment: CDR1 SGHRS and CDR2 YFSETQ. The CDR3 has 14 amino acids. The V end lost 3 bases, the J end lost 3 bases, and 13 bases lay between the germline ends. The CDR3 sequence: CASSSGTPLYEQYF. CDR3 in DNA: TGCGCCAGCAGCTCCGGGACACCCCTCTACGAGCAGTACTTC.

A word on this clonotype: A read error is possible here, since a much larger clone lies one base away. The CDR3 loop reads CASRGGGTGELLF. CDR3 nucleotides: TGTGCCAGCCGGGGGGGTGGCACCGGGGAGCTGCTTTTT. This rearrangement joins TRBV6-2 or TRBV6-3 to TRBJ2-2; 8 bases are shared with TRBD2. CDR1 is MNHEY, CDR2 SVGEGT, per germline. The CDR3 is 13 residues long.

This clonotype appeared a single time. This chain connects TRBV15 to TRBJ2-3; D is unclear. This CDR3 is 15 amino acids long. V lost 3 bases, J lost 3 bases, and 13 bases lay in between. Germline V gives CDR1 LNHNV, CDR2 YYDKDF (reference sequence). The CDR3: CATSSESRQTDTQYF. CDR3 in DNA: TGTGCCACCAGCAGTGAGTCTCGGCAGACAGATACGCAGTATTTT.

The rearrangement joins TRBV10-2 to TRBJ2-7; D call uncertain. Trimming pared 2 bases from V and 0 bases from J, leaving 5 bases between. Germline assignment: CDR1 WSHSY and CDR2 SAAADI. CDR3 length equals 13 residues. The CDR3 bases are TGCGCCAGCAGTGAGAGCCTCTCCTACGAGCAGTACTTC. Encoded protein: CASSESLSYEQYF.

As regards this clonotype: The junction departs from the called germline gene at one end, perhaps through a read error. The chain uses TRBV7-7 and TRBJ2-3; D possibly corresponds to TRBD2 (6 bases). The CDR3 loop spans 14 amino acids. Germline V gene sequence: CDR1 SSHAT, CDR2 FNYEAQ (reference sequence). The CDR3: CASSLRGTADTQYF. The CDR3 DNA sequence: TGTGCTAGCAGCTTGCGGGGAACGGCAGATACGCAGTATTTT.

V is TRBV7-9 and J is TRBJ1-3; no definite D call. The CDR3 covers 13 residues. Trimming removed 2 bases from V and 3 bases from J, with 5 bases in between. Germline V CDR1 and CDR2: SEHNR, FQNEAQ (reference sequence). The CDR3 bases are TGTGCCAGCAGCTTACTATTTGGAAACACCATATATTTT. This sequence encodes CASSLLFGNTIYF.